This T cell receptor (beta chain) was documented in a study of T cell repertoires in cytomegalovirus infection. In the study overall: Public signatures in TCR beta pointed to CMV infection and matching HLA type. Findings and limits, study-wide: Within the response measured ex vivo, HLA-C-restricted CMV-specific TCR beta clonotypes were dominant. Cumulative public TCR beta family frequency identified CMV carriers with the relevant HLA.

This clonotype was counted many times. The antigen is undetermined. TCRdb redid the calling of the reads with MiXCR, one entry per CDR3 protein. The data hold 50,000 or so distinct CDR3 sequences, with roughly 22% observed a single time. Germline CDR1 is SQVTM and CDR2 is ANQGSEA. The CDR3 contains 14 residues. Trimming stripped 4 bases from V and 6 bases from J, with 17 bases between. This clonotype originated in a human donor in good health (CMV status not recorded). Some clones in this sample may be carry-over from other donors' samples. The chain employs TRBV29-1 and TRBJ2-3, with TRBD1 as a possible D gene (5 bases). Sequenced input: PBMCs, sequenced either directly or after in vitro stimulation (not recorded which). The CDR3 sequence is CSVGKGQAYDTQYF. CDR3 nucleotides: TGCAGCGTTGGAAAGGGGCAGGCATATGATACGCAGTATTTT.